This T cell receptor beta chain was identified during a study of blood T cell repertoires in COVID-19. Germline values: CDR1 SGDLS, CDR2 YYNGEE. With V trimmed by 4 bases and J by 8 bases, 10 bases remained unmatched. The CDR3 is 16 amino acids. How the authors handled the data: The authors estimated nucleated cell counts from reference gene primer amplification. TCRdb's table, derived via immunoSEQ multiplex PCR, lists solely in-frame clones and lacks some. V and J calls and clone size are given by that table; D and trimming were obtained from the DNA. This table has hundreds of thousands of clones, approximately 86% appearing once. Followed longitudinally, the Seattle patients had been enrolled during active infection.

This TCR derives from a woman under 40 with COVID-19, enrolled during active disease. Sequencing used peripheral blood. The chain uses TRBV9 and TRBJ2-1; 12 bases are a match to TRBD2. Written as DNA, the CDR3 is TGTGCCAGCAGCCATAATACCTGGACTAGCGGGGATGAGCAGTTCTTC. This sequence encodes CASSHNTWTSGDEQFF. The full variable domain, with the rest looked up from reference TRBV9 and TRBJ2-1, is DSGVTQTPKHLITATGQRVTLRCSPRSGDLSVYWYQQSLDQGLQFLIQYYNGEERAKGNILERFSAQQFPDLHSELNLSSLELGDSALYFCASSHNTWTSGDEQFFGPGTRLTVL.